Following are 3 T cell receptor beta chains from one sample sequenced in a study of CD8 T cells in Susac syndrome. With random hexamers, reverse transcription was performed on roughly 0.45 to 1 ug of RNA. One entry per CDR3 protein, called by TCRdb with MiXCR from the immunoSEQ multiplex PCR reads. The sample yields about 190,000 distinct CDR3 sequences, about 95% seen once. Sequencing was performed on CD8+ T cells from PBMCs. The source of these receptors is a human donor with Susac syndrome.

V usage is TRBV29-1 and J usage is TRBJ2-4; tentatively, D is TRBD1 (6 bases). V lost 7 bases and J 7 bases, leaving 11 bases between the germline ends. This CDR3 is 11 amino acids long. CDR1 and CDR2 (germline): SQVTM, ANQGSEA. In nucleotides, the CDR3 is TGCAGCGCGACAGGTGACAACATTCAGTACTTC. This gives the protein CSATGDNIQYF. The variable domain in full, completed from reference TRBV29-1 and TRBJ2-4, reads SAVISQKPSRDICQRGTSLTIQCQVDSQVTMMFWYRQQPGQSLTLIATANQGSEATYESGFVIDKFPISRPNLTFSTLTVSNMSPEDSSIYLCSATGDNIQYFGAGTRLSVL.

This rearrangement joins TRBV27 to TRBJ1-5; 9 bases are a match to TRBD1. Germline V CDR1 and CDR2: MNHEY, SMNVEV (reference sequence). This CDR3 is built from 13 residues. The V and J ends lost 8 bases and 5 bases, in that order; junction bases with no gene match: 4. Written as DNA, the CDR3 is TGTGCCAGCCGCGACAGGGGGGATCAGCCCCAGCATTTT. Its translation: CASRDRGDQPQHF.

The chain carries TRBV7-9 and TRBJ1-4; D is unresolved. V dropped 4 bases and J dropped 4 bases, with 7 bases sitting between them. The CDR3 runs 13 residues. Germline loops: CDR1 SEHNR, CDR2 FQNEAQ (reference sequence). For the CDR3, the DNA is TGTGCCAGCAGCTCGTCAGTTAATGAAAAACTGTTTTTT. Protein: CASSSSVNEKLFF. The whole variable domain, filled in from reference TRBV7-9 and TRBJ1-4, reads DTGVSQNPRHKITKRGQNVTFRCDPISEHNRLYWYRQTLGQGPEFLTYFQNEAQLEKSRLLSDRFSAERPKGSFSTLEIQRTEQGDSAMYLCASSSSVNEKLFFGSGTQLSVL.